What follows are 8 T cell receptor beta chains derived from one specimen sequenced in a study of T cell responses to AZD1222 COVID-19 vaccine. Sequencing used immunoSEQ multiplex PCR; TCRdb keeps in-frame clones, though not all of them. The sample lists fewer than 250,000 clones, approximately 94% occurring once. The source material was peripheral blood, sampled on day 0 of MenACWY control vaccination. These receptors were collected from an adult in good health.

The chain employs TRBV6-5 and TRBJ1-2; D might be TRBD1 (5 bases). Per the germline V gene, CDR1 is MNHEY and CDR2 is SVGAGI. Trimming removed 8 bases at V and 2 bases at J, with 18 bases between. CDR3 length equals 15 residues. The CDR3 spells CASLPLLTENYGYTF. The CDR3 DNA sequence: TGTGCCAGCCTACCACTCTTGACAGAAAACTATGGCTACACCTTC.

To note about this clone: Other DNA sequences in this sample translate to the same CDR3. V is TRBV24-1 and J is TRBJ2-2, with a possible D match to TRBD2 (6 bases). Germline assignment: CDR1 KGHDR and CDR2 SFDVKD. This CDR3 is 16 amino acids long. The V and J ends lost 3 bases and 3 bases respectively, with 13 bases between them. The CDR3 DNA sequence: TGTGCCACCAGTGATCTGGGGCGGGGTGACACCGGGGAGCTGTTTTTT. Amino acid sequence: CATSDLGRGDTGELFF.

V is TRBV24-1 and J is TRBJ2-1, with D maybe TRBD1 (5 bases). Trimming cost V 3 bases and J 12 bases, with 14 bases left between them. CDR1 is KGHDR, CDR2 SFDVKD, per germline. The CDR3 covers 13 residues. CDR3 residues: CATSDEQAWRQFF. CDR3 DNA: TGTGCCACCAGTGATGAACAGGCTTGGAGGCAGTTCTTC.

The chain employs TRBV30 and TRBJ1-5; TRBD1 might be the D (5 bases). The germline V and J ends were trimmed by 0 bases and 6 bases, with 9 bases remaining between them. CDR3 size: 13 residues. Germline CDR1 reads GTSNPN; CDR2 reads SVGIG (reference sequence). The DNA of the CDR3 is TGTGCCTGGAGTGTGGGGGGTGGTCAGCCCCAGCATTTT. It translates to CAWSVGGGQPQHF.

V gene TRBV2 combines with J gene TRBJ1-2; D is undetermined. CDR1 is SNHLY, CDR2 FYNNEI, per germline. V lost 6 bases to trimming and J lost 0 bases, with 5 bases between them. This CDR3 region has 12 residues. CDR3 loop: CASSYTNYGYTF. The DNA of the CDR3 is TGTGCCAGCAGCTATACTAACTATGGCTACACCTTC. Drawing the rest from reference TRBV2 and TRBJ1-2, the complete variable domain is EPEVTQTPSHQVTQMGQEVILRCVPISNHLYFYWYRQILGQKVEFLVSFYNNEISEKSEIFDDQFSVERPDGSNFTLKIRSTKLEDSAMYFCASSYTNYGYTFGSGTRLTVV.

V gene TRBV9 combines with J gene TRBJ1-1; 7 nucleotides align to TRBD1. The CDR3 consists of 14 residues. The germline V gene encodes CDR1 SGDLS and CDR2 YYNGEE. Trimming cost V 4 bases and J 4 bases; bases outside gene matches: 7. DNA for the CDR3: TGTGCCAGCAGCAGAGGGGGCTTCGGCACTGAAGCTTTCTTT. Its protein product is CASSRGGFGTEAFF.

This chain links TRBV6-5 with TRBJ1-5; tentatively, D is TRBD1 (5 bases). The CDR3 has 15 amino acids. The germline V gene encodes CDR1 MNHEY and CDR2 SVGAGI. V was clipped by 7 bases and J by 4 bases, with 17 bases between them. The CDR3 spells CASTFGTSPNQPQHF. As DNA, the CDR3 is TGTGCCAGCACTTTTGGGACGTCCCCTAATCAGCCCCAGCATTTT.

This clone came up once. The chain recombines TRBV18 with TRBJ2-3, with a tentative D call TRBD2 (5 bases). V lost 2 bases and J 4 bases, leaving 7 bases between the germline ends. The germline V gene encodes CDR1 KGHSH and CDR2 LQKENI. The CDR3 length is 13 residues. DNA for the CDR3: TGTGCCAGCTCACCATCGGGGTCAGATACGCAGTATTTT. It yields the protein CASSPSGSDTQYF.